This record looks at one TCR beta chain sequence and its context. Its antigen is still unknown. In replicate PCRs of unsorted PBMC, approximately 0.3 ug DNA, tens of thousands of T cell genomes, was used. Profiled with immunoSEQ multiplex PCR; TCRdb holds only in-frame clones, not every one. The data show about 490,000 clones, roughly 85% seen once. This entry belongs to a study of shared clonotypes between healthy human individuals. Findings of the study overall: Sharing of clonotypes among donors was expected to vary with sequencing depth.

The CDR3 runs to 14 residues. V lost 0 bases and J lost 5; bases outside the gene matches: 2. CDR1 is SGHRS and CDR2 is YFSETQ in the germline V gene. This clonotype was sampled from a woman in her forties in good health. Some clones in this sample may be carry-over from other donors' samples. The rearrangement links TRBV5-1 to TRBJ2-4, with TRBD2 matching over 7 bases. Sequenced input: PBMCs. CDR3 region: CASSLGLAENIQYF. Written as DNA, the CDR3 is TGCGCCAGCAGCTTGGGGCTAGCGGAAAACATTCAGTACTTC. Variable domain in full (rest from reference TRBV5-1 and TRBJ2-4): KAGVTQTPRYLIKTRGQQVTLSCSPISGHRSVSWYQQTPGQGLQFLFEYFSETQRNKGNFPGRFSGRQFSNSRSEMNVSTLELGDSALYLCASSLGLAENIQYFGAGTRLSVL.